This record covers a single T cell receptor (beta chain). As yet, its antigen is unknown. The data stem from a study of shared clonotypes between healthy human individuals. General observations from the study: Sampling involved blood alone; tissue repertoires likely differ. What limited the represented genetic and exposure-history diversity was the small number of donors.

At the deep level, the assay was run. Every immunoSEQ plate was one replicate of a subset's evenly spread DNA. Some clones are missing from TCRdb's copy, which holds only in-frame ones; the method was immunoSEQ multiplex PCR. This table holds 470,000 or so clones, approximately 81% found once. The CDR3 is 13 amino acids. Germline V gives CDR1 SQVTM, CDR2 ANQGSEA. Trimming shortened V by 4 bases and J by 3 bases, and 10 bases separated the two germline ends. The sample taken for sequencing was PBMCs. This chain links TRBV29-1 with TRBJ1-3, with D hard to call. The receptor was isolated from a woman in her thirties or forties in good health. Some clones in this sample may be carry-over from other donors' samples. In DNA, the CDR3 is TGCAGCGTTGGGGCAGTTGGTGGAAACACCATATATTTT. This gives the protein CSVGAVGGNTIYF.